Reported below is one T cell receptor beta chain. This clone was detected only once. Its antigen has not been determined. The sample holds no much larger clone one base away, and base qualities are not on file. The entry originates in a study of blood T cell repertoires in COVID-19 (dated by TCRdb to about 2020). In the study overall: The collaborator samples originated in the United States, Italy and Spain and spanned the acute and convalescent phases of COVID-19. The prospective study material was composed of cDNA or gDNA derived from T cells, B-cell-depleted T cells, or PBMCs. Subjects who had been exposed to COVID-19, were actively infected with it, or had recovered from it provided the deeply sampled blood TCRbeta repertoires that made up the dataset. The repertoires were released in a freely available public database meant as a resource for research on the immune response to SARS-CoV-2. Samples were obtained from the ongoing ImmuneRACE study (first 160 participants) and from some 1,200 subjects provided by 6 global collaborators. Nearly every sample came with metadata listing a de-identified subject ID, COVID-19 status, age in years and sex. HLA class I and class II types, where available, came from metadata supplied by the sample provider rather than from assay-based typing. What the authors observed across the whole study: Clinical and demographic metadata were provided uncurated, with the amount varying by source and participant.

TCRbeta CDR3 regions were amplified from genomic DNA using the immunoSEQ Assay, a bias-controlled multiplex PCR. On the authors' methods: Within the assay, amplification of reference gene primers was used to estimate how many nucleated cells each sample contained. To quantify the absolute abundance of each unique TCRbeta CDR3 rearrangement, sequence reads were collapsed and filtered. For each sample, productive Simpson clonality was calculated as the square root of Simpson's diversity index across productive rearrangements. The source is immuneACCESS, and TCRdb retained only in-frame sequences with V and J called. Part of the clones is not carried over; for the studies checked, unresolved V genes explain less than half of this, and the remainder is unexplained. V, J and clone size derive from that table, while D and trimming were established from the DNA sequence. The sample records over 400,000 clones, 85% to 90% of which are singletons. Of the sample, about 8.2% falls within the top ten clones.

At one collaborating source in Seattle, patients were enrolled during active infection and were followed longitudinally through the course of disease. Collaborating institutions collected whole blood in K2EDTA tubes following their own protocols. Collaborator samples were shipped for TCRbeta analysis as frozen whole blood, isolated PBMCs, or DNA extracted from either sample type. Sequenced material: peripheral blood. This TCR derives from a woman aged 45-65 years with COVID-19, enrolled during active disease.

The encoded CDR3 is CASSWADRGGGGYTF. The sequenced DNA is TGTGCCAGCAGCTGGGCCGACAGGGGGGGAGGTGGCTACACCTTC. The chain employs TRBV11-2 and TRBJ1-2, and TRBD1 matches 9 of the central bases. Including the terminal cysteine and phenylalanine, the CDR3 comprises 15 residues. The retained sequence is limited to the CDR3, 45 bases, with the frame set at the first base. V trim: 4 bases; J trim: 7 bases; unmatched bases: 10. The germline V gene sets CDR1 to SGHAT and CDR2 to FQNNGV.